The 21 T cell receptor beta chains below were found in one sample sequenced in a study of control samples from healthy donors and cancer patients. TCRdb's table, derived via immunoSEQ multiplex PCR, lists solely in-frame clones and lacks some. The table includes more than 90,000 clones, around 89% detected once. The sequencing input was blood. The origin of the receptors is a man aged 30-40 years in good health.

The chain links TRBV4-1 to TRBJ2-3; 10 nucleotides agree with TRBD2. The junction had 8 bases not matched to a gene; V was cut back by 3 bases and J by 2 bases. The CDR3 runs 17 residues. Looked up from germline, CDR1 is MGHRA and CDR2 is YSYEKL. DNA for the CDR3: TGCGCCAGCAGCCAGGCCCAAGGACTAGCGGTCACAGATACGCAGTATTTT. Its translation is CASSQAQGLAVTDTQYF.

This sequence joins TRBV5-5 and TRBJ1-2; D unclear. Trimming stripped 1 base from V and 2 bases from J, with 12 bases between. Germline assignment: CDR1 SGHKS and CDR2 YYEKEE (reference sequence). The CDR3 spans 15 residues. CDR3 bases: TGTGCCAGCAGCTTGTGGACGGGAGCCAACTATGGCTACACCTTC. Translated, it gives CASSLWTGANYGYTF.

This clone was detected only once. This sequence joins TRBV15 and TRBJ2-7; 8 bases align to TRBD1. This CDR3 region has 15 residues. CDR1 is LNHNV and CDR2 is YYDKDF in the germline V gene (reference sequence). V was pared by 1 base and J by 2 bases, with 4 bases of the junction left unmatched. The CDR3 here is CATSRGGQGTYEQYF. CDR3 sequence (DNA): TGTGCCACCAGCAGAGGAGGACAGGGTACCTACGAGCAGTACTTC.

The chain carries TRBV5-1 and TRBJ1-2; unclear D gene. This CDR3 has 15 amino acids. Trimming removed 0 bases at V and 0 bases at J, with 9 bases between. Germline V lookup: CDR1 SGHRS, CDR2 YFSETQ. The CDR3 region is CASSLEVGSNYGYTF. CDR3 bases: TGCGCCAGCAGCTTGGAGGTTGGGTCTAACTATGGCTACACCTTC.

The chain combines TRBV3-1 (or the pseudogene TRBV3-2) with TRBJ1-2, with a possible D match to TRBD1 (5 bases). The germline V and J ends were trimmed by 0 bases and 7 bases, with 12 bases remaining between them. The CDR3 extends over 14 amino acids. From germline, CDR1 is LGHDT and CDR2 YNNKEL (reference sequence). The CDR3, as DNA: TGTGCCAGCAGCCAAGAGGGGGAGGGAGGTGGCTACACCTTC. This codes for CASSQEGEGGGYTF.

This sequence joins TRBV11-2 and TRBJ1-4; maybe TRBD1 (5 bases). The CDR3 spans 15 residues. Germline V lookup: CDR1 SGHAT, CDR2 FQNNGV. Trimming left V 5 bases short and J 8 bases short, with 18 bases between. The chain's CDR3 is CASSTPRGAGEKLFF. The CDR3 DNA reads TGTGCCAGCAGCACACCTAGGGGCGCGGGAGAAAAACTGTTTTTT.

This chain uses TRBV2 with TRBJ2-7; 7 positions agree with TRBD1. V lost 4 bases and J lost 9; bases outside the gene matches: 6. CDR1 and CDR2 (germline): SNHLY, FYNNEI. The CDR3 sequence is 12 residues long. The CDR3 region is CASSGDSSGQYV. The CDR3 DNA is TGTGCCAGCAGTGGGGACAGTTCGGGGCAGTACGTC.

This chain uses TRBV11-2 with TRBJ2-7; D unresolved. Trimming took 3 bases from V and 3 from J, leaving 6 bases between them. CDR3 size: 12 residues. Germline V gene data show CDR1 as SGHAT and CDR2 as FQNNGV. The CDR3 reads CASSFDLYEQYF. CDR3 DNA sequence: TGTGCCAGCAGCTTCGACCTCTACGAGCAGTACTTC.

The chain couples TRBV7-2 to TRBJ2-2; tentative D call: TRBD1 (6 bases). CDR1 and CDR2 (germline): SGHTA, FQGNSA. This CDR3 has 15 residues. V was cut by 5 bases and J by 6 bases, with 16 bases left in between. CDR3 loop: CASSVHRVLSGELFF. The DNA of the CDR3 is TGTGCCAGCAGCGTACACAGGGTTTTGTCCGGGGAGCTGTTTTTT. Full variable domain (rest looked up from reference TRBV7-2 and TRBJ2-2): GAGVSQSPSNKVTEKGKDVELRCDPISGHTALYWYRQSLGQGLEFLIYFQGNSAPDKSGLPSDRFSAERTGGSVSTLTIQRTQQEDSAVYLCASSVHRVLSGELFFGEGSRLTVL.

This chain links TRBV7-2 with TRBJ2-2; maybe TRBD1 (5 bases). V was shortened by 5 bases and J by 2 bases, with 12 bases between the two germline ends. Germline lookup yields CDR1 SGHTA and CDR2 FQGNSA. CDR3 length equals 15 residues. CDR3 in amino acids: CASSPLGLNTGELFF. CDR3 in DNA: TGTGCCAGCAGCCCCCTGGGGCTCAACACCGGGGAGCTGTTTTTT.

Here the CDR3 reads CSASGGHGELFF. CDR3 DNA sequence: TGCAGTGCTAGTGGGGGTCACGGGGAGCTGTTTTTT. The rearrangement uses TRBV20-1 and TRBJ2-2; either TRBD1 or TRBD2 may fit D (5 bases each). CDR3 length equals 12 residues. Deletions cut 3 bases from V and 7 bases from J, with 9 bases between. Germline values: CDR1 DFQATT, CDR2 SNEGSKA (reference sequence).

The chain combines TRBV12-3 or TRBV12-4 with TRBJ1-6; D is unclear. V lost 2 bases, J lost 7 bases, and 6 bases lay in between. CDR3 size: 13 residues. The CDR3: CASSLTANSPLHF. In DNA, the CDR3 is TGTGCCAGCAGTTTAACAGCCAATTCACCCCTCCACTTT.

This chain connects TRBV27 to TRBJ2-3, with D possibly being TRBD1 (6 bases). Germline values: CDR1 MNHEY, CDR2 SMNVEV (reference sequence). The CDR3 contains 17 residues. V was shortened by 5 bases and J by 6 bases, with 24 bases between the two germline ends. This chain's CDR3 is CASSTFTDSLGGDTQYF. CDR3 bases: TGTGCCAGCAGTACCTTTACGGACAGCCTCGGCGGGGATACGCAGTATTTT.

The V and J genes are TRBV11-3 and TRBJ2-1; 8 bases agree with TRBD2. Germline assignment: CDR1 SGHNT and CDR2 YENEEA. Unmatched junction bases numbered 4, after V lost 6 bases and J lost 0 bases. The CDR3 is made up of 15 amino acids. The DNA of the CDR3 is TGTGCCAGCAGGGCGAGCGGGAGCTCCTACAATGAGCAGTTCTTC. Its protein product is CASRASGSSYNEQFF.

The rearrangement joins TRBV7-3 to TRBJ1-2; 9 bases align to TRBD1. The trim removed 5 bases at V and 6 bases at J, leaving 4 bases unmatched. The germline V gene has CDR1 SGHTA and CDR2 FQGTGA. This CDR3 has 13 residues. CDR3 sequence reads: CASSQGQGHGYTF. The CDR3 region has the DNA TGTGCCAGCAGCCAGGGACAGGGCCATGGCTACACCTTC. The whole variable domain, filled in from reference TRBV7-3 and TRBJ1-2, reads GAGVSQTPSNKVTEKGKYVELRCDPISGHTALYWYRQSLGQGPEFLIYFQGTGAADDSGLPNDRFFAVRPEGSVSTLKIQRTERGDSAVYLCASSQGQGHGYTFGSGTRLTVV.

V gene TRBV5-1 combines with J gene TRBJ1-4; 7 bases line up with TRBD1. In germline, CDR1 is SGHRS, CDR2 YFSETQ. Trimming took 0 bases from V and 11 from J; bases not matched to a gene: 7. There are 14 residues in the CDR3. DNA of the CDR3: TGCGCCAGCAGCTTGGGACAGGGAGTCGATAAACTGTTTTTT. This encodes CASSLGQGVDKLFF.

V is TRBV6-6 and J is TRBJ1-3; 7 bases match TRBD1. The CDR3 spans 15 residues. Germline V gives CDR1 MNHNY, CDR2 SVGAGI (reference sequence). The V and J ends lost 4 bases and 0 bases, in that order; junction bases with no gene match: 3. The CDR3 DNA reads TGTGCCAGCAGTTCACAGGGGAACTCTGGAAACACCATATATTTT. Encoded protein: CASSSQGNSGNTIYF.

The chain carries TRBV9 and TRBJ2-7, with 9 bases identical to TRBD2. The trim removed 1 base at V and 2 bases at J, leaving 4 bases unmatched. CDR1 is SGDLS, CDR2 YYNGEE, per germline. CDR3 length: 15 residues. The CDR3 protein is CASSVTSGPTYEQYF. The CDR3 DNA reads as TGTGCCAGCAGCGTAACTAGCGGGCCAACCTACGAGCAGTACTTC.

This clone was counted a few times. The J gene is TRBJ2-7, the V gene TRBV7-9; no clear D. Germline V CDR1 and CDR2: SEHNR, FQNEAQ (reference sequence). The CDR3 has 14 amino acids. V lost 8 bases and J lost 0, with 14 bases in between. CDR3 loop: CASGFDVLSYEQYV. The CDR3 DNA reads as TGTGCCAGCGGATTCGACGTCCTCTCCTACGAGCAGTACGTC.

This sequence joins TRBV28 and TRBJ1-6; D is perhaps TRBD1 (5 bases). Trimming shortened V by 11 bases and J by 7 bases, and 21 bases separated the two germline ends. Per germline, CDR1 MDHEN and CDR2 SYDVKM. This CDR3 is built from 15 residues. The DNA for the CDR3 is TGTGCCGCTTCCACGGGAAGGGGTGTCAATTCACCCCTCCACTTT. It translates to CAASTGRGVNSPLHF.

V gene TRBV14 combines with J gene TRBJ2-7; 8 bases line up with TRBD1. The CDR3 consists of 15 residues. V shed 0 bases and J 7 bases; nucleotides not matched to a gene: 8. The germline V gene has CDR1 SGHDN and CDR2 FVKESK. The CDR3 loop reads CASSQDLGRGREQYF. The CDR3 DNA reads as TGTGCCAGCAGCCAAGATCTGGGCAGGGGGCGTGAGCAGTACTTC.